This record concerns one T cell receptor beta chain sequence. This clone was recorded once. What antigen it recognizes has not been identified. Per-nucleotide qualities are absent, and no much larger clonotype sits a single base away. This entry is derived from a study of cytomegalovirus exposure and HLA in healthy donors (dated by TCRdb to 2016 to 2017). Background on the whole study: In an earlier analysis of about 560 of the donors, around 290 Gb of sequence data and 90 million to 120 million unique TCR beta sequences from some 170 million T cells were reported. Roughly 300 gigabases of sequencing data and tens of millions of unique TCR sequences were included in an early release covering about 700 HLA-typed donors. Of the roughly 400 genotyped donors, roughly 80% fell in the genetic ancestry cluster associated with self-reported Caucasian donors. The study aimed to test whether cataloging public T cell receptors could reveal signatures of past pathogen exposure. Using immunosequencing, the study profiled T cell repertoires from 666 subjects and related those repertoires to cytomegalovirus serostatus. A separate validation cohort of 100 to 150 different subjects was used in addition to the 666-subject first cohort. High-throughput TCR immunosequencing, statistical association of individual TCRs with disease status, and machine learning were combined to predict cytomegalovirus infection status. A later analysis re-analyzed previously published TCR beta repertoires from 550 to 700 donors and added high-resolution HLA genotyping to study TCR occurrence patterns. Rather than drawing on any new phenotypic data, the later analysis identified candidate immune exposures from TCR beta sequences and the way those sequences occurred across donors. An earlier analysis of 587 of the donors used high-throughput TCR beta sequencing to judge whether each TCR beta V gene segment behaved as functional or pseudogenic. Donor age, sex, ethnicity and CMV serostatus were compiled together with the repertoire data. Genome-wide SNP genotypes for about 60% of the 666 donors were used in a later genetic analysis, which treated that subset as a discovery cohort. Every discovery cohort repertoire had been produced on one sequencing platform. Class I and class II HLA loci were covered by the typing at four-digit resolution. The number of donors typed differed by locus, with 629-630 for A, B, C, DRB1 and DQB1, 522 for DQA1, under 610 for DPA1, and 472 for DPB1. Five DR-DQ haplotypes were treated as single units for association and clustering because of strong linkage in the cohort. Across approximately 420 genotyped donors of the cohort, an average of approximately 240,000 unique TCR beta nucleotide sequences per donor were sequenced, and approximately 17% of those sequences were non-productive.

Library preparation was by the immunoSEQ multiplex PCR assay. For the multiplex PCR, a mixture combining 60 forward primers for TCR Vbeta segments and 13 reverse primers for TCR Jbeta segments was used. A multiplex PCR assay on genomic DNA amplified the CDR3 region of rearranged TCR beta genes. The amplified TCR beta libraries were sequenced on the Illumina HiSeq System as 87-base-pair reads. Concerning the study's data processing: A later analysis counted tens of millions of unique TCR beta chains across the 666 repertoires, and some 11 million of these chains were shared by at least two donors. A nearest-neighbor algorithm error-corrected the raw reads and collapsed the reads into unique sequences, merging closely related sequences to remove PCR and sequencing errors. CDR3 sequences were aligned to IMGT reference sequences to assign V, D and J gene segments. Each retained sequence needed at least a six-nucleotide match to both a V gene segment and a J gene segment. A rearrangement counted as productive if the CDR3 had no stop codons and remained in frame with V and J, and every other rearrangement counted as non-productive. CDR3 was defined by IMGT convention, running from the second conserved V-encoded cysteine to the conserved J-encoded phenylalanine. The earlier analysis of some 540 of the donors excluded any sequence lacking an unambiguous match to a single V gene segment. An earlier analysis of 587 of the donors called V segments functional above 56.7% productive rearrangements and segregating when the between-donor standard deviation exceeded 5%. A statistical classification framework was developed to diagnose cytomegalovirus status using the catalog of TCR beta chain sequences. In a later analysis, TCR nucleotide sequences were compared against IMGT/GENE-DB human TR gene sequences so that V and J genes could be assigned. In a later analysis, CDR3 sequences and most-parsimonious VDJ recombination scenarios were assigned using the TCRdist pipeline. In a later analysis, each TCR beta chain was defined by its CDR3 amino acid sequence together with its V-gene family, and reads lacking a unique V-gene family were excluded. In a later analysis, approximately 590 highly shared, low-generation-probability nucleotide sequences were removed to address suspected cross-contamination and a sequencing artifact. A later analysis calculated a clonal expansion index for each public chain from normalized within-repertoire ranks of inferred template counts. In a later analysis, generation probabilities were computed using a VDJ recombination model fitted to out-of-frame rearrangements, and the results were checked against IGoR. In a later analysis, hypergeometric tests were used to score TCR-TCR, TCR-HLA and TCR-CMV co-occurrence, with a repertoire-size bias correction applied to TCR pairs. False discovery rates were estimated in a later analysis by permuting HLA or CMV assignments 20 times. In a later analysis, co-occurring TCRs were grouped using DBSCAN, with TCRdist sequence similarity added in when clustering inside HLA-allele-positive subsets. Repertoires with fewer than 30,000 or more than 120,000 public chains were left out of co-occurrence clustering, as were a few repertoires with anomalous nucleotide sharing. This is the immuneACCESS table as TCRdb keeps it, with only in-frame sequences that have V and J called. A part of the clones is gone; compared with another copy, unresolved V genes explain less than half, and the rest is unexplained. V, J and clone size were drawn from that table, and D and trimming were deduced from the DNA. The sample has 200,000 or so clones on record, approximately 85% of them singletons. 6.5% of the sample lies in the top ten.

The cohort consisted of 600 to 700 healthy bone marrow donors. At the time of sampling, every cohort member was nominally healthy, though immune exposures that went unrecorded were likely present. The donor was CMV seropositive and was included in the group of 250 to 300 seropositive cohort members. A peripheral blood sample was collected from each donor, and TCR beta sequencing was performed on peripheral blood mononuclear cells. Genomic DNA extraction from the blood cell samples was performed with the Qiagen DNeasy Blood Extraction Kit. Including the terminal cysteine and phenylalanine, the CDR3 comprises 15 residues. This entry keeps only the CDR3 DNA: 45 bases, framed from base 1. CDR1 and CDR2 were assigned from the germline V gene as SGHTA and FQGNSA. After removal of 1 base from V and 8 bases from J, the junction retains 4 bases not matched to a gene. The paper as a whole reports these results and caveats: Only TCR beta chains were sequenced in this cohort, and the absence of alpha or paired-chain data limited detectable features. A later analysis found that TCR association rates varied across HLA loci, with DRB1 alleles showing the most associated TCRs and HLA-C alleles the fewest. A total of about 150 TCR beta chains were listed by the study as associated with cytomegalovirus. The classifier was reported to diagnose cytomegalovirus status with high specificity and sensitivity in both the original and validation cohorts. According to a later analysis, parvovirus B19, influenza, CMV and Epstein-Barr virus appeared linked to several top co-occurrence clusters. A group of highly shared sequence variants was considered likely to be a technical artifact of the sequencing pipeline. A later analysis associated 15,000 to 20,000 TCR beta sequences with specific HLA alleles at a false discovery rate of 0.05. In vitro tests confirmed that a few of the cytomegalovirus-associated TCR beta chains recognize cytomegalovirus antigens. Strong co-occurrence of HLA alleles, especially DR and DQ, made assigning TCR associations to individual alleles difficult. About 17 rarely observed V segments, including chromosome 9 orphons, were excluded from the earlier analysis of several hundred of the donors because counts were too low. The authors suggested that the approach could potentially be extended to other disease states and immunological phenotypes. Immune exposure information for the cohort was limited to CMV serostatus. Across donors, most TCR sequences were observed very rarely, whereas some public TCRs were present in many individuals. In a later genetic analysis, a missense DCLRE1C variant was associated with V-gene and J-gene trimming of TCR beta chains, and the association was replicated in an independent cohort. A later genetic analysis reported fewer N-insertions in productive TCRs among donors in an Asian-associated ancestry cluster than the roughly 620-donor mean. Linkage disequilibrium might explain the correlated functional status among segregating V segments, but an unknown experimental factor could not be ruled out. Because the 87-base-pair reads could not distinguish some IMGT-functional V segments, including TRBV6-2 and TRBV6-3, those segments were excluded. In a later analysis, HLA-associated TCR beta chains were found to be more clonally expanded and to have lower generation probabilities than equally common non-associated chains. A later analysis found that most CMV-associated TCR beta chains appeared HLA-restricted, with HLA associations seemingly driven largely by CMV exposure. In an earlier analysis of 587 of the donors, most TCR beta V segments were observed in productive rearrangements about 87% or about 30% of the time, broadly matching IMGT annotations. Because HLA typing was unavailable for some donors at each locus, only the typed subset was used in association tests. A further reported finding was that TCR beta sequences accurately predicted the HLA-A and HLA-B alleles for most subjects in the first cohort. Presence/absence analyses assumed roughly uniform sequencing depth across donors, an assumption that may not hold.

What was sequenced was PBMCs. The sequence joins TRBV7-2 to TRBJ1-4; the junction holds 10 bases that match TRBD1. This TCR came from a woman in her 50s in good health and CMV-seropositive. The nucleotide sequence reads as follows: TGTGCCAGCAGCTTAGGGGACAGGGGAAGGGAAAAACTGTTTTTT. Its translation is CASSLGDRGREKLFF.